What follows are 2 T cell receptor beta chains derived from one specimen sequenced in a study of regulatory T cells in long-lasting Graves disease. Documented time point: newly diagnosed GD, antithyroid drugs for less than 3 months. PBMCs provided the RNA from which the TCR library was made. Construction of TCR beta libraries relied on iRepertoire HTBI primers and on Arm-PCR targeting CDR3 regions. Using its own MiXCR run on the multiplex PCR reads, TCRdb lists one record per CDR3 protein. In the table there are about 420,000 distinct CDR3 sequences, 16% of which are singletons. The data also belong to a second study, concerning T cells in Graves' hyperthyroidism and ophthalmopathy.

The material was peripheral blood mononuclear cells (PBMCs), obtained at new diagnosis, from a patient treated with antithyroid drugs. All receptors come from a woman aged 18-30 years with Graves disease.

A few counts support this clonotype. CDR3 nucleotides: TGTGCCAGCCAGGGACAGGGGGCGCTGGGTGAGCAGTTCTTC. Its translation is CASQGQGALGEQFF. V usage is TRBV18 and J usage is TRBJ2-1, with TRBD1 matching over 12 bases. V lost 8 bases and J lost 9; bases outside the gene matches: 8. Germline V lookup: CDR1 KGHSH, CDR2 LQKENI. This CDR3 is 14 amino acids long.

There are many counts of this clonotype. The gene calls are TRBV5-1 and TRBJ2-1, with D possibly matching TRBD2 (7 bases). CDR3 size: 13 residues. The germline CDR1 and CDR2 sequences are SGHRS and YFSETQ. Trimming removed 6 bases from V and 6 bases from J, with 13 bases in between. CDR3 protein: CASNKGGGNEQFF. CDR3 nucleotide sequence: TGCGCCAGCAACAAAGGGGGGGGCAATGAGCAGTTCTTC.